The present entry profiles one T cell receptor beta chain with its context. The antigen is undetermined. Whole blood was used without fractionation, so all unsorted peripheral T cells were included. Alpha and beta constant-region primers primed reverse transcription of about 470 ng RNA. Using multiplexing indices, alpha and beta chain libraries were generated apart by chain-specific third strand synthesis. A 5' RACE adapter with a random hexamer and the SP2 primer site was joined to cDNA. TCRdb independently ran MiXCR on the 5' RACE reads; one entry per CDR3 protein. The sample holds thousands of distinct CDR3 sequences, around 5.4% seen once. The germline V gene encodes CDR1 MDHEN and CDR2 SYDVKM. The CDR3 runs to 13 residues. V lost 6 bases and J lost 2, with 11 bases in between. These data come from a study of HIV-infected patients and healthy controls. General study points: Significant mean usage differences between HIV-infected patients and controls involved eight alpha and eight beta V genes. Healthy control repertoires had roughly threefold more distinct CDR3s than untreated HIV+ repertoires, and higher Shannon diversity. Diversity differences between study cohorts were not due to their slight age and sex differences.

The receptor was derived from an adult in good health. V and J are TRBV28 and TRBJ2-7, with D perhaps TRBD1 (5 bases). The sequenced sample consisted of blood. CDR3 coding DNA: TGTGCCAGCAGCCGGACAATCCCCTACGAGCAGTACTTC. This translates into CASSRTIPYEQYF.